Shown below are 22 T cell receptor beta chains from a single sample sequenced in a study of blood T cell repertoires in COVID-19. Clones were read by immunoSEQ multiplex PCR, and TCRdb kept only the in-frame ones, dropping some. The repertoire holds under 150,000 clones, 80% to 90% seen once, with approximately 2.3% in the top ten. Specimen: PBMCs or T cells enriched from blood (not recorded which). The origin of the receptors is a woman in her fifties or sixties who had recovered from COVID-19.

V gene TRBV7-2 combines with J gene TRBJ1-2; 8 bases map to TRBD1. The CDR3 has 15 amino acids. The V segment lost 3 bases and the J segment 8 bases; nucleotides outside the gene matches: 11. The germline CDR1 and CDR2 sequences are SGHTA and FQGNSA. The DNA for the CDR3 is TGTGCCAGCAGCTTCGGACAGGGACGGTTGGGAGGCTACACCTTC. Its protein is CASSFGQGRLGGYTF.

This clone occurred a few times. The chain uses TRBV11-3 and TRBJ2-2; no firm D call. Germline lookup yields CDR1 SGHNT and CDR2 YENEEA. CDR3 length: 16 amino acids. V was pared by 1 base and J by 1 base, with 10 bases between. Here the CDR3 DNA reads TGTGCCAGCAGCTTAGCCCAGGTGAAGAACACCGGGGAGCTGTTTTTT. Its translation: CASSLAQVKNTGELFF.

The chain combines TRBV27 with TRBJ2-7, with TRBD2 matching 9 bases. Germline loops: CDR1 MNHEY, CDR2 SMNVEV (reference sequence). V trimming: 2 bases; J trimming: 2 bases; junction bases outside the gene matches: 4. The CDR3 has 15 amino acids. Here the CDR3 DNA reads TGTGCCAGCAGTTTACTGGCTAGCGGGACCTACGAGCAGTACTTC. This translates into CASSLLASGTYEQYF.

This rearrangement joins TRBV5-4 to TRBJ2-6; TRBD1 matches at 9 bases. Germline V gives CDR1 SGHNT, CDR2 YYREEE (reference sequence). J gave up 13 bases and V 4 bases, and 12 bases lay outside the gene matches. The CDR3 is made up of 15 amino acids. As DNA, the CDR3 is TGTGCCAGCAGCACCCGACAGGGGGGACGAGGGGTCCTGACTTTC. As protein: CASSTRQGGRGVLTF.

This clone appeared once. The V call is TRBV6-1, the J call TRBJ1-1, with TRBD1 identical over 9 bases. Germline V CDR1 and CDR2: MNHNS, SASEGT. After removal of 7 bases from V and 1 base from J, the junction contained 7 bases not matched to a gene. CDR3 length: 15 amino acids. CDR3 residues: CASNDQGQGNTEAFF. The CDR3 bases are TGTGCCAGCAACGACCAGGGACAGGGGAACACTGAAGCTTTCTTT.

The chain couples TRBV11-2 to TRBJ1-2, with a weak D call TRBD1 (5 bases). CDR1 is SGHAT and CDR2 is FQNNGV in the germline V gene. Trimming took 0 bases from V and 8 from J, leaving 13 bases between them. The CDR3 contains 14 residues. In DNA form, the CDR3 reads TGTGCCAGCAGCTTAGAGTCCAGGGTAGGCGGCTACACCTTC. This encodes CASSLESRVGGYTF. Full variable domain (outside the CDR3, taken from reference TRBV11-2 and TRBJ1-2): EAGVAQSPRYKIIEKRQSVAFWCNPISGHATLYWYQQILGQGPKLLIQFQNNGVVDDSQLPKDRFSAERLKGVDSTLKIQPAKLEDSAVYLCASSLESRVGGYTFGSGTRLTVV.

This clone has just one count. The chain carries TRBV6-5 and TRBJ1-6; D remains unclear. This CDR3 has 16 amino acids. The V end lost 2 bases, the J end lost 0 bases, and 8 bases lay between the germline ends. The germline V gene has CDR1 MNHEY and CDR2 SVGAGI. The CDR3 sequence: CASSYMGSSYNSPLHF. CDR3 in DNA: TGTGCCAGCAGTTACATGGGGAGCTCCTATAATTCACCCCTCCACTTT.

The genes are TRBV10-3 and TRBJ1-1, with D uncertain. Germline V gene sequence: CDR1 ENHRY, CDR2 SYGVKD. The CDR3 contains 15 residues. V lost 0 bases to trimming and J lost 5 bases, with 13 bases between them. The CDR3 sequence is CAISESGYTGTEAFF. CDR3 DNA: TGTGCCATCAGTGAGTCCGGGTATACGGGGACTGAAGCTTTCTTT.

The rearrangement uses TRBV7-2 and TRBJ1-2; D not resolved. CDR1 is SGHTA and CDR2 is FQGNSA in the germline V gene. Trimming cost V 3 bases and J 4 bases, with 12 bases left between them. This CDR3 contains 14 residues. The DNA of the CDR3 is TGTGCCAGCAGCTTTTCGGAGGGATCCTATGGCTACACCTTC. It codes for CASSFSEGSYGYTF.

In nucleotides, the CDR3 is TGTGCCAGCAGATCTAGAGATACGCAGTATTTT. It yields the protein CASRSRDTQYF. V gene TRBV6-5 combines with J gene TRBJ2-3; D is undetermined. The CDR3 has 11 amino acids. Trimming pared 6 bases from V and 5 bases from J, leaving 6 bases between. Germline CDR1 is MNHEY and CDR2 is SVGAGI.

The CDR3 spells CAISESEAIPGGTEAFF. The CDR3 DNA reads as TGTGCCATCAGTGAGTCGGAGGCCATTCCGGGAGGCACTGAAGCTTTCTTT. This chain connects TRBV10-3 to TRBJ1-1, with no clear D. Trimming took off 0 bases at V and 4 bases at J, with 18 bases between the two ends. Per the germline V gene, CDR1 is ENHRY and CDR2 is SYGVKD. The CDR3 is 17 residues long.

The V call is TRBV11-3, the J call TRBJ2-3; no clear D. CDR3 length: 16 residues. Trimming took off 1 base at V and 2 bases at J, with 13 bases between the two ends. From germline, CDR1 is SGHNT and CDR2 YENEEA. The CDR3: CASSLGGVGYTDTQYF. In nucleotides, the CDR3 is TGTGCCAGCAGCTTAGGCGGAGTGGGTTACACAGATACGCAGTATTTT. Using reference TRBV11-3 and TRBJ2-3 for the parts outside the CDR3, the full variable domain is EAGVVQSPRYKIIEKKQPVAFWCNPISGHNTLYWYLQNLGQGPELLIRYENEEAVDDSQLPKDRFSAERLKGVDSTLKIQPAELGDSAVYLCASSLGGVGYTDTQYFGPGTRLTVL.

This chain connects TRBV2 to TRBJ1-5; D is perhaps TRBD1 (6 bases). Trimming shortened V by 7 bases and J by 7 bases, and 14 bases separated the two germline ends. Germline-derived CDR1 and CDR2 are SNHLY and FYNNEI. CDR3 length equals 13 residues. In nucleotides, the CDR3 is TGTGCCAGCACCCAGGGGATTTGGCAGCCCCAGCATTTT. This translates into CASTQGIWQPQHF.

The V gene is TRBV5-5, the J gene TRBJ2-3; TRBD2 agrees at 9 bases. The length of the CDR3 is 14 residues. Germline V CDR1 and CDR2: SGHKS, YYEKEE (reference sequence). With V trimmed by 4 bases and J by 5 bases, 5 bases remained unmatched. The CDR3 DNA reads as TGTGCCAGCAGCCTGGCGGGAGGGGTAGATACGCAGTATTTT. This gives the protein CASSLAGGVDTQYF.

The chain links TRBV5-1 to TRBJ2-1; TRBD2 agrees at 13 bases. The V segment lost 7 bases and the J segment 2 bases; nucleotides outside the gene matches: 9. Germline CDR1 reads SGHRS; CDR2 reads YFSETQ. This CDR3 has 17 residues. CDR3: CASSGLAGDLPYNEQFF. CDR3 sequence (DNA): TGCGCCAGCTCTGGACTAGCGGGGGACCTACCCTACAATGAGCAGTTCTTC. The full variable domain, rest sourced from reference TRBV5-1 and TRBJ2-1, is KAGVTQTPRYLIKTRGQQVTLSCSPISGHRSVSWYQQTPGQGLQFLFEYFSETQRNKGNFPGRFSGRQFSNSRSEMNVSTLELGDSALYLCASSGLAGDLPYNEQFFGPGTRLTVL.

This clone came up once. V usage is TRBV4-1 and J usage is TRBJ1-2; the D is unclear. CDR1 MGHRA and CDR2 YSYEKL come from the germline V gene. The CDR3 totals 12 residues. Trimming cost V 1 base and J 10 bases, with 10 bases left between them. CDR3 in DNA: TGCGCCAGCAGCCAAGGGGCCGGAACCTACACCTTC. Residues: CASSQGAGTYTF.

CDR3 protein: CASTRDRQGSTEAFF. The CDR3 nucleotides read TGTGCCAGCACCAGGGACCGACAGGGGTCCACTGAAGCTTTCTTT. This rearrangement joins TRBV6-5 to TRBJ1-1; 8 nucleotides match TRBD1. The CDR3 contains 15 residues. J was trimmed by 4 bases and V by 7 bases; bases with no gene match: 11. The V gene's germline CDR1 is MNHEY and CDR2 SVGAGI.

This chain links TRBV5-5 with TRBJ2-7; D ambiguous. From germline, CDR1 is SGHKS and CDR2 YYEKEE (reference sequence). The CDR3 has 14 amino acids. V lost 2 bases, J lost 2 bases, and 11 bases lay in between. CDR3 DNA: TGTGCCAGCAGCTTAACAGAGATCACCTACGAGCAGTACTTC. Encoded protein: CASSLTEITYEQYF.

The CDR3 spells CASSPRSASSYEQYF. DNA for the CDR3: TGCGCCAGCAGCCCTCGGTCCGCAAGCTCCTACGAGCAGTACTTC. The chain uses TRBV5-1 and TRBJ2-7; D unresolved. CDR3 length equals 15 residues. Germline CDR1 and CDR2: SGHRS and YFSETQ. The V gene lost 4 bases and the J gene lost 0 bases, with 14 bases spanning the gap.

V is TRBV12-5 and J is TRBJ2-2; TRBD1 matches at 11 bases. Germline lookup yields CDR1 LGHNT and CDR2 FRNRAP. The CDR3 sequence is 16 residues long. Trimming removed 3 bases from V and 3 bases from J; junction bases left unmatched: 3. Here the CDR3 reads CASGFGQGADTGELFF. In nucleotides, the CDR3 is TGTGCTAGTGGTTTCGGACAGGGGGCAGACACCGGGGAGCTGTTTTTT.

This clone turned up a few times. This chain links TRBV10-3 with TRBJ2-7, with 11 bases identical to TRBD2. Germline V CDR1 and CDR2: ENHRY, SYGVKD. This CDR3 is 14 amino acids long. V shed 6 bases and J 2 bases; nucleotides not matched to a gene: 3. For the CDR3, the DNA is TGTGCCATCAGGCTGACTAGCGGGGCCTACGAGCAGTACTTC. It specifies CAIRLTSGAYEQYF.

This clone has more than one count but fewer than ten. In DNA, the CDR3 is TGTGCCAGCAGCCCCAGCCTCCGGGGGTGCATAAATGAAAAACTGTTTTTT. Amino acid sequence: CASSPSLRGCINEKLFF. The rearrangement uses TRBV7-3 and TRBJ1-4; D is perhaps TRBD1 (5 bases). From germline, CDR1 is SGHTA and CDR2 FQGTGA. The CDR3 runs 17 residues. Trimming pared 5 bases from V and 5 bases from J, leaving 21 bases between.